The 9 T cell receptor beta chains given below trace back to one sample, sequenced in a study of blood T cells in healthy people across ages. It was with a sample-barcoded 5' primer and a J-beta primer mix that a second PCR of about 6 to 12 cycles was run. One entry per CDR3 protein, called by TCRdb with MiXCR from the 5' RACE reads. The sample comprises roughly 1,000,000 distinct CDR3 sequences, almost 25% of which are singletons, and 0.65% to 0.95% rests with the top ten. These data also featured in a second study, about T cells of mothers and their children.

The sequenced sample consisted of blood. These receptors were taken from a girl aged 2 to 9 in good health.

This clonotype has a handful of counts. This chain links TRBV7-9 with TRBJ1-2; 7 bases are shared with TRBD1. Trimming removed 2 bases from V and 8 bases from J; junction bases left unmatched: 5. CDR3 length equals 13 residues. Germline V gene lookup returns CDR1 SEHNR and CDR2 FQNEAQ (reference sequence). The chain's CDR3 is CASSLPDRAGYTF. In DNA, the CDR3 is TGTGCCAGCAGCTTACCTGACAGGGCAGGCTACACCTTC.

This clonotype appeared many times. This chain links TRBV3-1 with TRBJ2-5, with 8 bases aligning to TRBD1. Trimming removed 4 bases from V and 5 bases from J; junction bases left unmatched: 12. Germline V gene sequence: CDR1 LGHDT, CDR2 YNNKEL (reference sequence). The CDR3 runs 16 residues. This CDR3 reads CASSPKGQDSSETQYF. The CDR3 DNA is TGTGCCAGCAGCCCCAAGGGACAGGATAGTAGTGAGACCCAGTACTTC.

This clonotype has ten or more counts. The chain carries TRBV7-8 and TRBJ2-5; 7 bases line up with TRBD2. V lost 1 base, J lost 5 bases, and 7 bases stayed unmatched. Germline V gene sequence: CDR1 SGHVS, CDR2 FQNEAQ. The CDR3 is 15 amino acids. CDR3: CASSLEAGEAETQYF. As DNA, the CDR3 is TGTGCCAGCAGCTTAGAGGCGGGAGAGGCGGAGACCCAGTACTTC.

V and J are TRBV4-1 and TRBJ2-7; D is perhaps TRBD1 or TRBD2 (5 bases each). Germline CDR1 and CDR2: MGHRA and YSYEKL. Trimming left V 4 bases short and J 2 bases short, with 18 bases between. The CDR3 is 16 amino acids. CDR3 nucleotides: TGCGCCAGCAGCCCTTTGTCCGGGACGGCCACCTACGAGCAGTACTTC. Translated, it gives CASSPLSGTATYEQYF.

The V call is TRBV12-3 or TRBV12-4, the J call TRBJ2-3, with a weak D call TRBD2 (6 bases). V was shortened by 4 bases and J by 4 bases, with 12 bases between the two germline ends. There are 14 residues in the CDR3. The CDR3 here is CASSSSVRADTQYF. CDR3 bases: TGTGCCAGCAGTTCTAGCGTAAGAGCAGATACGCAGTATTTT.

The chain employs TRBV19 and TRBJ2-7; D tentatively reads TRBD1 or TRBD2 (6 bases each). The germline V and J ends were trimmed by 8 bases and 3 bases, with 17 bases remaining between them. Germline values: CDR1 LNHDA, CDR2 SQIVND (reference sequence). This CDR3 region has 14 residues. CDR3 coding DNA: TGTGCCAGTCGGAGGGGGACCAATAACTACGAGCAGTACTTC. Its protein is CASRRGTNNYEQYF.

The J gene is TRBJ2-1, the V gene TRBV20-1; D unclear. Germline values: CDR1 DFQATT, CDR2 SNEGSKA (reference sequence). Trimming stripped 2 bases from V and 5 bases from J, with 4 bases between. This CDR3 contains 11 residues. The DNA for the CDR3 is TGCAGTGCTAGAATCGACAATGAGCAGTTCTTC. Translation gives CSARIDNEQFF.

The chain links TRBV15 to TRBJ2-1; 7 positions match TRBD1. CDR3 length equals 13 residues. Looked up from germline, CDR1 is LNHNV and CDR2 is YYDKDF (reference sequence). J was trimmed by 7 bases and V by 6 bases; bases with no gene match: 6. CDR3 DNA sequence: TGTGCCACCAGTACCCGACAGGGTAATGAGCAGTTCTTC. Translated, it gives CATSTRQGNEQFF.

A word on this clonotype: A much more abundant neighbour one base away suggests this may be a read error. The J gene is TRBJ2-7, the V gene TRBV2; D may be TRBD1 (6 bases). The germline V gene encodes CDR1 SNHLY and CDR2 FYNNEI. With 8 bases removed from V and 6 bases from J, the gap between germline ends came to 8 bases. This CDR3 spans 10 amino acids. In nucleotides, the CDR3 is TGTGCCAGCGGGGGCGGCGAGCAGTACTTC. This translates into CASGGGEQYF.